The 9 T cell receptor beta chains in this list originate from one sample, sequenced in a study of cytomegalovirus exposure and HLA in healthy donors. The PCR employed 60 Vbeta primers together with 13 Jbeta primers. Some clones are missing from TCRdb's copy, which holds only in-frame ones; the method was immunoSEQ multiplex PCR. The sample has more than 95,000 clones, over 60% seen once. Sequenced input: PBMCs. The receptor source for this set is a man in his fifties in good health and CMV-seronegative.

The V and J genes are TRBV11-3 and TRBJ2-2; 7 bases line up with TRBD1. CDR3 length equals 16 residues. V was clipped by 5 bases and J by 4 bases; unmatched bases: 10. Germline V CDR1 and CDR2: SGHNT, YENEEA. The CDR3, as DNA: TGTGCCAGCAGCGACGACAGGGCCTATGCCACCGGGGAGCTGTTTTTT. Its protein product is CASSDDRAYATGELFF. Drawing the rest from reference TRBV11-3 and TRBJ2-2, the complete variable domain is EAGVVQSPRYKIIEKKQPVAFWCNPISGHNTLYWYLQNLGQGPELLIRYENEEAVDDSQLPKDRFSAERLKGVDSTLKIQPAELGDSAVYLCASSDDRAYATGELFFGEGSRLTVL.

DNA of the CDR3: TGTGCCAGCAGCGGTACTAGCGGGGGAGAGACCCAGTACTTC. Its translation is CASSGTSGGETQYF. V is TRBV7-7 and J is TRBJ2-5; 11 nucleotides agree with TRBD2. The CDR3 runs 14 residues. The V gene end was trimmed by 5 bases and the J gene end by 4 bases; junction bases not matched to a gene: 3. Per the germline V gene, CDR1 is SSHAT and CDR2 is FNYEAQ (reference sequence).

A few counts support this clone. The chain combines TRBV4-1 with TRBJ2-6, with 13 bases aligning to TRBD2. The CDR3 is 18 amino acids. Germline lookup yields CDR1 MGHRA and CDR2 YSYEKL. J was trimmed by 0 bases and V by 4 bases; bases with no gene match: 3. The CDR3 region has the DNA TGCGCCAGCAGCCGCAGACTAGCGGGGGGCTCTGGGGCCAACGTCCTGACTTTC. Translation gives CASSRRLAGGSGANVLTF.

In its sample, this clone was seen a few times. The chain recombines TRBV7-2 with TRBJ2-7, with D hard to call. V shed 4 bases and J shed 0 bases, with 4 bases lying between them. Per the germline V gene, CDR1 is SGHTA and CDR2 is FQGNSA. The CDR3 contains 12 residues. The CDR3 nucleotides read TGTGCCAGCAGCTCCCACTCCTACGAGCAGTACTTC. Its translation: CASSSHSYEQYF.

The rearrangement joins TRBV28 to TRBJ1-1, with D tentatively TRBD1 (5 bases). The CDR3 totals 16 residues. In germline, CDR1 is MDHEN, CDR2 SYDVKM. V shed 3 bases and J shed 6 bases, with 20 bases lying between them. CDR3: CASSFYGGPRDPEAFF. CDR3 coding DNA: TGTGCCAGCAGTTTTTACGGGGGTCCGAGGGACCCTGAAGCTTTCTTT.

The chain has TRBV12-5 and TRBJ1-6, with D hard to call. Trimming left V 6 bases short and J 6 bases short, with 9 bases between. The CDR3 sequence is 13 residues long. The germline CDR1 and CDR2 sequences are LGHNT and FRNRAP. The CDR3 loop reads CASGLELNSPLHF. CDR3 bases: TGTGCTAGTGGCCTTGAGCTTAATTCACCCCTCCACTTT.

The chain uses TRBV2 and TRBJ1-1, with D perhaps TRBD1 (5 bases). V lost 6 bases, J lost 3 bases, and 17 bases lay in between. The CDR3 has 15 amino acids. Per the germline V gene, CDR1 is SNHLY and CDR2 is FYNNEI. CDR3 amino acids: CASSKGRGSYTEAFF. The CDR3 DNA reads TGTGCCAGCAGCAAGGGGAGGGGTTCTTACACTGAAGCTTTCTTT.

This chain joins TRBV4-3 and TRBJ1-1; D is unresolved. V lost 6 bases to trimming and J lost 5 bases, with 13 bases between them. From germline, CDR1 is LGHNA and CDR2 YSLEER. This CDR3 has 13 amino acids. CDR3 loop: CASRASGSTEAFF. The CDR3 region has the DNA TGCGCCAGCAGGGCGTCAGGTTCTACTGAAGCTTTCTTT.

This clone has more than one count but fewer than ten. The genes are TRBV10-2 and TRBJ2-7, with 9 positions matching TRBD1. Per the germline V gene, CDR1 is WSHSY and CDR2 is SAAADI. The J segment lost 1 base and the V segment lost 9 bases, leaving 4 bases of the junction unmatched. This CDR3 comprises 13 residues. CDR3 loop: CASTGGASYEQYV. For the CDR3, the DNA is TGCGCCAGTACAGGGGGCGCTTCCTACGAGCAGTACGTC.